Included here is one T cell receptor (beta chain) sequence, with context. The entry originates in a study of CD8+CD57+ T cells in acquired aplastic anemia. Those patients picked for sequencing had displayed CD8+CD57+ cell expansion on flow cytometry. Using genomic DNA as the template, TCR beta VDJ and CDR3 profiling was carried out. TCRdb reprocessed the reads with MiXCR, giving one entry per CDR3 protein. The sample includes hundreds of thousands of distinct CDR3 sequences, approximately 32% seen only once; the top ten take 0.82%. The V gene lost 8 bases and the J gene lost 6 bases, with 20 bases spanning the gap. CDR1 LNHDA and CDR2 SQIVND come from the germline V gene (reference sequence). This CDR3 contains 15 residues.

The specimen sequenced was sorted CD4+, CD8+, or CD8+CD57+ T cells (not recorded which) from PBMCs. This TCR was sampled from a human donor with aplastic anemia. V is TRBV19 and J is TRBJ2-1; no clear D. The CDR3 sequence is CASGGTWIHGNEQFF. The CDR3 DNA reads TGTGCCAGTGGCGGCACATGGATTCATGGCAATGAGCAGTTCTTC.